The present T cell receptor (beta chain) was sequenced within a study of T cell repertoires and HLA-DP antigens (dated by TCRdb to between 2017 and 2018). General notes on the study: The study used an in vitro model of CD4+ T cell alloreactivity in which transduced HeLa cells presented allogeneic HLA-DP. One alloantigen differed from self by one peptide-binding groove amino acid, whereas the other differed by ten, modelling structurally similar versus dissimilar alloantigens. An average DNA input of approximately 220 ng was used for sorted CD137+CD4+ samples, compared with roughly 1,300 ng for pre-culture CD4+ samples. Of the three donors, two were male and one was female, and their ages ranged from the 18-to-29 age band up to the 60-to-69 age band.

The immunoSEQ multiplex PCR, with forward primers for 54 TRBV segments and reverse primers for 13 TRBJ segments, was used to amplify TCRB CDR3 regions. Pre-culture CD4+ samples were sequenced at deep resolution with a target of some 200,000 T cell genomes. Amplicons were sequenced on an Illumina HiSeq System, producing 87 bp reads covering the CDR3. As for the authors' bioinformatics: Correction for PCR and sequencing errors was applied to reads, and CDR3 regions were defined through alignment to IMGT reference sequences. Synthetic template pools were used to estimate the numbers of templates and unique rearrangements. Clonality was computed as 1 minus Pielou's evenness. The Daley-Smith estimator was used to estimate richness. Morisita's index served as the measure of repertoire overlap. Clones found in cultured samples but undetected in the pre-culture repertoire of the corresponding donor were defined as low-abundance clones. In its TCRdb copy, this immuneACCESS table keeps in-frame sequences only and misses some clones. Where compared with another copy, unresolved V genes explain less than half of these, and the others have no known cause. V and J calls and clone size follow that table, whereas D and trimming were derived from the DNA. Counted in this sample were approximately 90,000 clones; about nine tenths of them appeared once. 1.7% of the sample goes to the ten largest clones.

The junction shows trimming of 1 base on V and 6 bases on J, and the gene matches do not reach 6 bases of it. As encoded in the germline V gene, CDR1 is LGHNT while CDR2 is FRNRAP. Inclusive of the bounding cysteine and phenylalanine, the CDR3 is 15 residues long. Left in the record is the CDR3 DNA by itself, 45 bases read in frame from the first base. What the authors observed across the whole study: The study was limited by having just a few donors, by relying on a non-physiological HeLa antigen-presenting system, and by using total CD4+ cells as responders. Average cumulative frequency of clones undetected before culture was roughly 34% against one allele and 50% to 55% against the other. The naive and memory CD4+ repertoires were not analysed as separate populations. Clonality of sorted CD137+ cells was similar against both alloantigens (around 0.37) and much higher than in pre-culture samples (approximately 0.041).

Untouched CD4+ T cells were isolated from Ficoll-separated PBMC by magnetic bead negative selection, reaching an average purity of about 98%. Untouched CD4+ T cells were isolated with magnetic beads from Ficoll-separated PBMC, and a purity of 95% to 98% was reached with negligible CD8+ contamination. Peripheral blood mononuclear cells came from the buffy coats of a few healthy blood donors. CMV seronegative status was shared by all three donors. The DNeasy Blood & Tissue Kit was used for extraction of genomic DNA. TCRB sequencing was performed on genomic DNA from sorted CD137+CD4+ cells and pre-culture CD4+ baseline samples from each subject. About this clone: This receptor's antigen is unknown. The record has no base qualities; no much larger clone is one base away.

The specimen sequenced was CD4+ T cells from PBMCs. This receptor was identified in a man aged 50 to 59 in good health and CMV-seronegative. The chain was built from TRBV12-5 and TRBJ1-2; 9 bases in the junction line up with TRBD1. In nucleotides, the sequence is TGTGCTAGTGGTTTGGATACAGGGGGCAGGGATGGCTACACCTTC. Its protein product is CASGLDTGGRDGYTF.